This T cell receptor beta chain stems from a study of blood T cell repertoires in COVID-19. Some clones are missing from TCRdb's copy, which holds only in-frame ones; the method was immunoSEQ multiplex PCR. This table has about 130,000 clones, around 83% appearing once. CDR1 and CDR2 (germline): MDHEN, SYDVKM. The V gene lost 7 bases and the J gene lost 4 bases, with 8 bases spanning the gap. This CDR3 has 11 residues. The chain recombines TRBV28 with TRBJ2-7; possibly TRBD2 for D (6 bases). Sequencing input: peripheral blood. The TCR sequence derives from a middle-aged man with active or convalescent COVID-19. The CDR3 is CASTGGYEQYF. DNA for the CDR3: TGTGCCAGCACCGGGGGTTACGAGCAGTACTTC.